This T cell receptor beta chain was sequenced in a study of beta chain features in type 1 diabetes. All of the isolated RNA was reverse transcribed, so expressed TCRB transcripts were sequenced. The repertoire was sequenced with immunoSEQ multiplex PCR; TCRdb's copy has only in-frame clones and lacks some. The sample includes 60,000 to 75,000 clones, 45% to 50% of them seen just once. CDR1 SGHRS and CDR2 YFSETQ come from the germline V gene. The V end was cut by 0 bases, the J end by 2 bases, with 5 bases between. The CDR3 has 13 amino acids. This clone was seen just once. Its antigen is as yet unknown. Other DNA sequences in this sample translate to the same CDR3. Whole-study results and caveats: Cells with high TCR expression could be over-represented when cDNA is sequenced. A moderate, significant TCRB CDR3 shortening appeared in type 1 diabetes across four CD4+ subsets.

The V gene is TRBV5-1, the J gene TRBJ1-1; D unclear. The sample consisted of central memory CD4+ T cells from blood. The receptor comes from a young man with type 1 diabetes. The CDR3 is CASSLAGNTEAFF. Here the CDR3 DNA reads TGCGCCAGCAGCTTGGCCGGTAACACTGAAGCTTTCTTT.